These 24 T cell receptor beta chains originate from one sample sequenced in a study of cytomegalovirus exposure and HLA in healthy donors. PCR employed 60 Vbeta and 13 Jbeta primers. Libraries were prepared by immunoSEQ multiplex PCR; TCRdb keeps only in-frame clonotypes and omits some of them. Of about 230,000 clones in the sample, about 85% were seen once. The sequenced sample was PBMCs. Source of these receptors: a human donor in good health.

The chain carries TRBV7-6 and TRBJ2-3; 8 bases line up with TRBD1. The CDR3 contains 16 residues. V lost 4 bases, J lost 3 bases, and 9 bases stayed unmatched. The germline V gene has CDR1 SGHVS and CDR2 FNYEAQ. The chain's CDR3 is CASSSQLTGVTDTQYF. CDR3 DNA sequence: TGTGCCAGCAGCTCACAACTGACAGGGGTGACAGATACGCAGTATTTT.

V usage is TRBV19 and J usage is TRBJ2-1; 10 nucleotides line up with TRBD2. The V gene's germline CDR1 is LNHDA and CDR2 SQIVND (reference sequence). The trim removed 7 bases at V and 5 bases at J, leaving 17 bases unmatched. The CDR3 consists of 18 residues. The CDR3 loop is CASNAAASGSLGDNEQFF. Written as DNA, the CDR3 is TGTGCCAGTAACGCCGCGGCTAGCGGGAGCTTAGGGGACAATGAGCAGTTCTTC.

V usage is TRBV5-4 and J usage is TRBJ2-6, with D unresolved. V lost 0 bases and J lost 0, with 16 bases in between. Germline values: CDR1 SGHNT, CDR2 YYREEE (reference sequence). CDR3 size: 19 residues. CDR3 sequence reads: CASSLAGRFSFSGANVLTF. As DNA, the CDR3 is TGTGCCAGCAGCTTGGCAGGCAGGTTTTCCTTCTCTGGGGCCAACGTCCTGACTTTC. Drawing the rest from reference TRBV5-4 and TRBJ2-6, the complete variable domain is ETGVTQSPTHLIKTRGQQVTLRCSSQSGHNTVSWYQQALGQGPQFIFQYYREEENGRGNFPPRFSGLQFPNYSSELNVNALELDDSALYLCASSLAGRFSFSGANVLTFGAGSRLTVL.

J is TRBJ2-3 and V is TRBV11-2, with 8 bases lining up with TRBD2. The V and J ends lost 3 bases and 9 bases, in that order; junction bases with no gene match: 11. Germline-derived CDR1 and CDR2 are SGHAT and FQNNGV. This CDR3 has 15 amino acids. The CDR3 loop reads CASSFDGASGSTQYF. The CDR3 nucleotides read TGTGCCAGCAGCTTCGACGGGGCTAGCGGGTCCACGCAGTATTTT.

CDR3 sequence (DNA): TGTGCCAGCATCTCCCGGGGGACCTTAGAGCAGTTCTTC. As protein: CASISRGTLEQFF. This chain links TRBV7-2 with TRBJ2-1; D perhaps matches TRBD2 (6 bases). The CDR3 has 13 amino acids. The germline V and J ends were trimmed by 7 bases and 10 bases, with 17 bases remaining between them. Germline-derived CDR1 and CDR2 are SGHTA and FQGNSA. Filled out from reference TRBV7-2 and TRBJ2-1, the complete variable domain reads GAGVSQSPSNKVTEKGKDVELRCDPISGHTALYWYRQSLGQGLEFLIYFQGNSAPDKSGLPSDRFSAERTGGSVSTLTIQRTQQEDSAVYLCASISRGTLEQFFGPGTRLTVL.

The CDR3 protein is CASSNRLNTEAFF. DNA of the CDR3: TGTGCCAGTAGTAACAGGCTGAACACTGAAGCTTTCTTT. The chain is built from TRBV19 and TRBJ1-1; D possibly corresponds to TRBD1 (5 bases). The CDR3 totals 13 residues. From germline, CDR1 is LNHDA and CDR2 SQIVND (reference sequence). Between the trimmed V and J ends, which lost 4 bases and 0 bases, there was a span of 6 bases.

The sample holds a few counts of this clone. The chain carries TRBV4-3 and TRBJ2-2; 15 nucleotides align to TRBD2. V dropped 4 bases and J dropped 0; count of bases not matched to a gene: 9. This CDR3 comprises 20 residues. Germline CDR1 LGHNA, CDR2 YSLEER. As DNA, the CDR3 is TGCGCCAGCAGCCGTCCGGGACTAGCGGGAGGCGAGACGAACACCGGGGAGCTGTTTTTT. Protein: CASSRPGLAGGETNTGELFF.

The rearrangement uses TRBV5-1 and TRBJ2-7; no firm D call. The V end lost 5 bases, the J end lost 1 base, and 13 bases lay between the germline ends. The CDR3 covers 14 residues. CDR1 and CDR2 from the germline V gene are SGHRS and YFSETQ. The CDR3 region has the DNA TGCGCCAGCAGGCCGAGCGAGCCATCCTACGAGCAGTACTTC. Translated: CASRPSEPSYEQYF.

The rearrangement joins TRBV28 to TRBJ2-7; D remains unclear. Trimming cost V 4 bases and J 0 bases, with 7 bases left between them. Germline V gives CDR1 MDHEN, CDR2 SYDVKM. This CDR3 contains 13 residues. For the CDR3, the DNA is TGTGCCAGCAGTTCCACTCGCTCCTACGAGCAGTACTTC. Its translation: CASSSTRSYEQYF. Using reference TRBV28 and TRBJ2-7 for the parts outside the CDR3, the full variable domain is DVKVTQSSRYLVKRTGEKVFLECVQDMDHENMFWYRQDPGLGLRLIYFSYDVKMKEKGDIPEGYSVSREKKERFSLILESASTNQTSMYLCASSSTRSYEQYFGPGTRLTVT.

The genes are TRBV19 and TRBJ2-2, with D possibly being TRBD2 (6 bases). This CDR3 is 14 amino acids long. Trimming pared 9 bases from V and 5 bases from J, leaving 16 bases between. The germline gives CDR1 LNHDA, CDR2 SQIVND (reference sequence). CDR3 in DNA: TGTGCCAGCACCATTTTCCGGGGGACCGGGGAGCTGTTTTTT. Protein product: CASTIFRGTGELFF.

The chain uses TRBV28 and TRBJ1-1; TRBD1 matches 7 bases. The CDR3 has 14 amino acids. Germline trimming cut 5 bases from V and 1 base from J; bases unmatched to any gene: 4. Germline lookup yields CDR1 MDHEN and CDR2 SYDVKM. CDR3 region: CASSHDRANTEAFF. The CDR3 DNA reads as TGTGCCAGCAGTCATGACAGGGCGAACACTGAAGCTTTCTTT.

This rearrangement joins TRBV7-3 to TRBJ2-1; 9 bases fit TRBD2. Germline V gene lookup returns CDR1 SGHTA and CDR2 FQGTGA. V was clipped by 0 bases and J by 7 bases; unmatched bases: 4. This CDR3 contains 15 residues. This CDR3 is CASSLTGLAWNEQFF. The CDR3 DNA follows: TGTGCCAGCAGCTTAACCGGACTAGCGTGGAATGAGCAGTTCTTC. Looking up the rest from reference TRBV7-3 and TRBJ2-1 gives the full variable domain: GAGVSQTPSNKVTEKGKYVELRCDPISGHTALYWYRQSLGQGPEFLIYFQGTGAADDSGLPNDRFFAVRPEGSVSTLKIQRTERGDSAVYLCASSLTGLAWNEQFFGPGTRLTVL.

Comment on this clone: The junction departs from germline at one end; a sequencing error may be responsible. The rearrangement uses TRBV4-2 and TRBJ1-1; possibly TRBD1 for D (5 bases). CDR3 length: 15 amino acids. The V gene's germline CDR1 is LGHNA and CDR2 YNFKEQ. CDR3 sequence: CASTQGRGLNTEAFF. In DNA form, the CDR3 reads TGTGCCAGCACCCAAGGTCGGGGACTAAACACTGAAGCTTTCTTT.

In its sample, this clone was seen once. The V gene is TRBV5-1, the J gene TRBJ2-7; 16 bases align to TRBD2. Trimming cost V 2 bases and J 4 bases; bases outside gene matches: 6. The CDR3 contains 17 residues. Germline CDR1 reads SGHRS; CDR2 reads YFSETQ. CDR3 amino acids: CASSFGTSGRAPYEQYF. CDR3 nucleotides: TGCGCCAGCAGCTTCGGGACTAGCGGGAGGGCACCTTACGAGCAGTACTTC.

The chain joins TRBV4-1 to TRBJ2-7; TRBD2 agrees at 8 bases. Germline CDR1 is MGHRA and CDR2 is YSYEKL. The CDR3 spans 16 residues. V shed 4 bases and J 4 bases; nucleotides not matched to a gene: 12. In DNA form, the CDR3 reads TGCGCCAGCAGCCCCTGGCCCCGGGGGGGTAAGTACGAGCAGTACTTC. The encoded protein is CASSPWPRGGKYEQYF.

A note on this clone: Other DNA variants within this sample encode the same CDR3. This chain joins TRBV7-9 and TRBJ1-1; 9 bases map to TRBD1. This CDR3 spans 15 amino acids. Germline-derived CDR1 and CDR2 are SEHNR and FQNEAQ (reference sequence). With 0 bases clipped from V and 2 bases from J, the junction kept 1 base outside the gene matches. In DNA, the CDR3 is TGTGCCAGCAGCTTAGCGGGACAGGGAAACACTGAAGCTTTCTTT. It yields the protein CASSLAGQGNTEAFF.

V usage is TRBV10-3 and J usage is TRBJ2-2, with 16 bases identical to TRBD2. The germline gives CDR1 ENHRY, CDR2 SYGVKD. CDR3 length equals 18 residues. Trimming removed 0 bases from V and 5 bases from J; junction bases left unmatched: 3. In DNA form, the CDR3 reads TGTGCCATCAGTGAGTCGGGGACTAGCGGGAGGGGAACCGGGGAGCTGTTTTTT. It is translated as CAISESGTSGRGTGELFF.

This clone appeared a few times. The chain couples TRBV2 to TRBJ2-5, with TRBD1 identical over 12 bases. The end of the DNA fits TRBJ2-7 better, so the J call may be wrong. The CDR3 totals 13 residues. Germline values: CDR1 SNHLY, CDR2 FYNNEI. In nucleotides, the CDR3 is TGTGCCAGCACCGGGACAGGGGGCCACGAGCAGTACTTC. Translating it yields CASTGTGGHEQYF.

This clone was seen a few times. The V and J genes are TRBV2 and TRBJ1-1; no clear D gene. The CDR3 extends over 12 amino acids. Germline assignment: CDR1 SNHLY and CDR2 FYNNEI. Trimming took 0 bases from V and 11 from J, leaving 10 bases between them. The CDR3 reads CASSEAGRLAFF. As DNA, the CDR3 is TGTGCCAGCAGTGAAGCGGGCCGTTTGGCTTTCTTT.

This clone was detected only a few times. The gene calls are TRBV4-1 and TRBJ2-7, with unresolved D. The V gene's germline CDR1 is MGHRA and CDR2 YSYEKL. There are 13 residues in the CDR3. The V and J ends lost 5 bases and 1 base respectively, with 9 bases between them. CDR3 DNA sequence: TGCGCCAGCAGCTCTCTTTCTTCCTACGAGCAGTACTTC. Protein: CASSSLSSYEQYF.

The chain recombines TRBV2 with TRBJ2-6, with 9 nucleotides matching TRBD1. CDR1 and CDR2 (germline): SNHLY, FYNNEI. V shed 2 bases and J 2 bases; nucleotides not matched to a gene: 1. The length of the CDR3 is 16 residues. CDR3 sequence reads: CASSETGGAGANVLTF. In nucleotides, the CDR3 is TGTGCCAGCAGTGAAACAGGGGGCGCTGGGGCCAACGTCCTGACTTTC. Together with reference TRBV2 and TRBJ2-6, the CDR3 gives the full variable domain: EPEVTQTPSHQVTQMGQEVILRCVPISNHLYFYWYRQILGQKVEFLVSFYNNEISEKSEIFDDQFSVERPDGSNFTLKIRSTKLEDSAMYFCASSETGGAGANVLTFGAGSRLTVL.

The V and J genes are TRBV5-1 and TRBJ1-6; the match to TRBD1 covers 8 bases. The length of the CDR3 is 14 residues. Germline V gene lookup returns CDR1 SGHRS and CDR2 YFSETQ. After removal of 2 bases from V and 6 bases from J, the junction contained 1 base not matched to a gene. The CDR3 reads CASSLTGGNSPLHF. In DNA, the CDR3 is TGCGCCAGCAGCTTAACAGGGGGTAATTCACCCCTCCACTTT.

The J gene is TRBJ1-5, the V gene TRBV6-6, with D hard to call. The V end was cut by 2 bases, the J end by 6 bases, with 11 bases between. The CDR3 runs 14 residues. Germline loops: CDR1 MNHNY, CDR2 SVGAGI (reference sequence). CDR3 DNA sequence: TGTGCCAGCAGTTACCGCGGGGAAGGTCAGCCCCAGCATTTT. Translated: CASSYRGEGQPQHF.

The rearrangement joins TRBV28 to TRBJ2-7; TRBD1 agrees at 11 bases. With V trimmed by 4 bases and J by 2 bases, 7 bases remained unmatched. This CDR3 has 16 residues. Germline lookup yields CDR1 MDHEN and CDR2 SYDVKM. DNA for the CDR3: TGTGCCAGCAGTTCTGGACAGGGGGCTTACCCCTACGAGCAGTACTTC. It translates to CASSSGQGAYPYEQYF.